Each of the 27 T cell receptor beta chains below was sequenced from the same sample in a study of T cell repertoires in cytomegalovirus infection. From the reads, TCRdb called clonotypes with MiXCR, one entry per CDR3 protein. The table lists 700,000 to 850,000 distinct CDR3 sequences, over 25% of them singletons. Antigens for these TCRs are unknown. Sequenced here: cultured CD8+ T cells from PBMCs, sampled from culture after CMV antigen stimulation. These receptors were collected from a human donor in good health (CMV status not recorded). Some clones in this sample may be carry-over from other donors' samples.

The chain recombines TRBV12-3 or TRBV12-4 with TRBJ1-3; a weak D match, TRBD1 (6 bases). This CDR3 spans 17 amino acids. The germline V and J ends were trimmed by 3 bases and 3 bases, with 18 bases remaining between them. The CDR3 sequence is CASSLFLDSKGGNTIYF. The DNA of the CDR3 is TGTGCCAGCAGTTTGTTCCTGGACAGCAAGGGTGGAAACACCATATATTTT.

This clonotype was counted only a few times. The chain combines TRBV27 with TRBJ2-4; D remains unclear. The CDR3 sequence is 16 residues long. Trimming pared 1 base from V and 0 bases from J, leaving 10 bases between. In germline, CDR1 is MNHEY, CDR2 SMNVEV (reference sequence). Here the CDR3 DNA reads TGTGCCAGCAGTTTATACGCGGCTCTAGCCAAAAACATTCAGTACTTC. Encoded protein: CASSLYAALAKNIQYF.

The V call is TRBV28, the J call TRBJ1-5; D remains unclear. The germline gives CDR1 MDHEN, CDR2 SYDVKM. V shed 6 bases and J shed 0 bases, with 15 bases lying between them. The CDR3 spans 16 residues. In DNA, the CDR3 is TGTGCCAGCAGCCCCGGCAGTACCCATAGCAATCAGCCCCAGCATTTT. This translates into CASSPGSTHSNQPQHF.

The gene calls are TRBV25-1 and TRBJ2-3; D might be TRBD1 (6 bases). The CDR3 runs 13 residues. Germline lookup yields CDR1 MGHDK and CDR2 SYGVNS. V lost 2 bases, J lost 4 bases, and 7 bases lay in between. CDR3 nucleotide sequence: TGTGCCAGCAGTGAAACAGGGCCAGATACGCAGTATTTT. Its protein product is CASSETGPDTQYF. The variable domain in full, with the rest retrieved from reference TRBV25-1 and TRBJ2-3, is EADIYQTPRYLVIGTGKKITLECSQTMGHDKMYWYQQDPGMELHLIHYSYGVNSTEKGDLSSESTVSRIRTEHFPLTLESARPSHTSQYLCASSETGPDTQYFGPGTRLTVL.

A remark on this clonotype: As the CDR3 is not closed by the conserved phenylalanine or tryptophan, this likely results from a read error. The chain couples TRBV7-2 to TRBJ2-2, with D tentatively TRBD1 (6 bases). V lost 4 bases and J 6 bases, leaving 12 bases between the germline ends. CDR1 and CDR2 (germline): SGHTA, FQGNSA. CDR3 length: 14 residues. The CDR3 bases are TGTGCCAGCAGCTATAACAGGGATTCCGGGGAGCTGTTTTAT. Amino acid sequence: CASSYNRDSGELFY.

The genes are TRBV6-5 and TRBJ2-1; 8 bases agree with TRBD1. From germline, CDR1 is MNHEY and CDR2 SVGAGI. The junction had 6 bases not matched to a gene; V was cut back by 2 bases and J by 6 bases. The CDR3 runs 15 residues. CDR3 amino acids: CASSYGQGRINEQFF. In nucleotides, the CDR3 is TGTGCCAGCAGTTACGGACAGGGTCGGATCAATGAGCAGTTCTTC.

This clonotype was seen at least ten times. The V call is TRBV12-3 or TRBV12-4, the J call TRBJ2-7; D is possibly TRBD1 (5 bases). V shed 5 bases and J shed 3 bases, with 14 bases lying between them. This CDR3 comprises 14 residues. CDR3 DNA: TGTGCCAGCAGTAGGATCGACAGCTTCTACGAGCAGTACGTC. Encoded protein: CASSRIDSFYEQYV.

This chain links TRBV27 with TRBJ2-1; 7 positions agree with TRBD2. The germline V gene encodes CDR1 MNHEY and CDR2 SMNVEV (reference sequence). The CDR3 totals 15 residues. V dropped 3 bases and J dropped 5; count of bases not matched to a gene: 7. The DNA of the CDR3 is TGTGCCAGCAGTTTGATGGGGGGGGGGAACAATGAGCAGTTCTTC. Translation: CASSLMGGGNNEQFF.

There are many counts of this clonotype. The CDR3 nucleotides are TGTGCCACCCCGGGACAGGGGTTCTTGGGACGCACTGAAGCTTTCTTT. It encodes CATPGQGFLGRTEAFF. V gene TRBV7-9 combines with J gene TRBJ1-1; 10 positions match TRBD1. The CDR3 totals 16 residues. CDR1 SEHNR and CDR2 FQNEAQ come from the germline V gene (reference sequence). V dropped 10 bases and J dropped 4; count of bases not matched to a gene: 15. Full variable domain (remainder filled in from reference TRBV7-9 and TRBJ1-1): DTGVSQNPRHKITKRGQNVTFRCDPISEHNRLYWYRQTLGQGPEFLTYFQNEAQLEKSRLLSDRFSAERPKGSFSTLEIQRTEQGDSAMYLCATPGQGFLGRTEAFFGQGTRLTVV.

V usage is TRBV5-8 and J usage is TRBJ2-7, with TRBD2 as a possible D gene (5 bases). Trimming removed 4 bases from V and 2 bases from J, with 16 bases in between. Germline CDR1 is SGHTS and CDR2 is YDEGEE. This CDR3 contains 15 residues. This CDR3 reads CASSPGGKPTYEQYF. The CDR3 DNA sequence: TGTGCCAGCAGCCCAGGAGGAAAGCCGACCTACGAGCAGTACTTC.

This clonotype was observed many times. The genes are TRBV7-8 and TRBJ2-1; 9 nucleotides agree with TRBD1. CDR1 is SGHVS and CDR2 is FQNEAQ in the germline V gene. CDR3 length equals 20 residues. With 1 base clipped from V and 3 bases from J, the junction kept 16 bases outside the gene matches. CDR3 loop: CASSLEDRGTLLRFYNEQFF. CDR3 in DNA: TGTGCCAGCAGCTTAGAGGACAGGGGAACACTACTTAGGTTCTACAATGAGCAGTTCTTC.

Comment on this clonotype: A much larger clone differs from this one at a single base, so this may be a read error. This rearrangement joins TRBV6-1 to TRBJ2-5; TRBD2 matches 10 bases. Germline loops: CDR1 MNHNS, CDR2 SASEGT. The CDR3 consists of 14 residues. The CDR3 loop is CASQTSGFQEIQYF. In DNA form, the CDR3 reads TGTGCCAGTCAGACTAGCGGGTTCCAAGAGATCCAGTACTTC.

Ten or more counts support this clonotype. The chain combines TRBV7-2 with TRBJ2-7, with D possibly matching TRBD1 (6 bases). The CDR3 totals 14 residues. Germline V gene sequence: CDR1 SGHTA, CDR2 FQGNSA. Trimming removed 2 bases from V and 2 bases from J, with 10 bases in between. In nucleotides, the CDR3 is TGTGCCAGCAGCTTAAGGCAGGGGACCTACGAGCAGTACGTC. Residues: CASSLRQGTYEQYV.

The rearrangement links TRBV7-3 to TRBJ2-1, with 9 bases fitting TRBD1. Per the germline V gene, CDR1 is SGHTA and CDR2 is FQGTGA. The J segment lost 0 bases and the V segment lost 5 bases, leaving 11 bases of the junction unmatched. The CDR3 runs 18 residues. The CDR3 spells CASSPGGQGQTSYNEQFF. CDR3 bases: TGTGCCAGCAGCCCAGGGGGACAGGGACAAACCTCCTACAATGAGCAGTTCTTC.

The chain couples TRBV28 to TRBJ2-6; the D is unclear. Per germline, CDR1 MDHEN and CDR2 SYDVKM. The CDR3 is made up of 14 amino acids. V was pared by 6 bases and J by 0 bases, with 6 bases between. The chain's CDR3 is CASSSISGANVLTF. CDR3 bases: TGTGCCAGCAGCTCGATCTCTGGGGCCAACGTCCTGACTTTC. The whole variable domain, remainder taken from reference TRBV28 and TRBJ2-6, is DVKVTQSSRYLVKRTGEKVFLECVQDMDHENMFWYRQDPGLGLRLIYFSYDVKMKEKGDIPEGYSVSREKKERFSLILESASTNQTSMYLCASSSISGANVLTFGAGSRLTVL.

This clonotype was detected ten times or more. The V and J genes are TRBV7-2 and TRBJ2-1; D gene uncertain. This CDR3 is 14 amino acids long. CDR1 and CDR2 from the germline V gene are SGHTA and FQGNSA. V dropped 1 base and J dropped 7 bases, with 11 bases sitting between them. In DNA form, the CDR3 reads TGTGCCAGCAGCTTAGTAGCTCCTGGGAATGAGCAGTTCTTC. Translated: CASSLVAPGNEQFF.

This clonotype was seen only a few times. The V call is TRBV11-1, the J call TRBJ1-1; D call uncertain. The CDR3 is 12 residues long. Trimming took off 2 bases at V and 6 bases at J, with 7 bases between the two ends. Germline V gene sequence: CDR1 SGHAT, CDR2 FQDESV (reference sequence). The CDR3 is CASSLLAPEAFF. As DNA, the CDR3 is TGTGCCAGCAGCTTACTGGCCCCTGAAGCTTTCTTT.

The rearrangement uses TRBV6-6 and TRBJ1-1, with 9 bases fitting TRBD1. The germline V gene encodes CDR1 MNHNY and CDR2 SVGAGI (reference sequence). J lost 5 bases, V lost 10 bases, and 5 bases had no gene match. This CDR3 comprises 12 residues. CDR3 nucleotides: TGTGCCACCCGGACAGGGGCTACTGAAGCTTTCTTT. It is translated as CATRTGATEAFF.

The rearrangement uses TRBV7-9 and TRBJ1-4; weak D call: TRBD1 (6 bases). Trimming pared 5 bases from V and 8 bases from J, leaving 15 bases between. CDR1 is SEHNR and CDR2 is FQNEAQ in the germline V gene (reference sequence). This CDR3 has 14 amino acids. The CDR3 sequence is CASSAYRDEEKLFF. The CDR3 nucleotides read TGTGCCAGCAGCGCCTACAGGGATGAAGAAAAACTGTTTTTT.

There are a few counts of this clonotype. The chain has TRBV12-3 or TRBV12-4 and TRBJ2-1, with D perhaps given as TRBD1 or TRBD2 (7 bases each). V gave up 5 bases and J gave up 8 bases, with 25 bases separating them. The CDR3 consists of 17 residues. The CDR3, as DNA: TGTGCCAGCAGTGCCCTGACAGGGAGGGTGACTGTGGATGAGCAGTTCTTC. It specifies CASSALTGRVTVDEQFF.

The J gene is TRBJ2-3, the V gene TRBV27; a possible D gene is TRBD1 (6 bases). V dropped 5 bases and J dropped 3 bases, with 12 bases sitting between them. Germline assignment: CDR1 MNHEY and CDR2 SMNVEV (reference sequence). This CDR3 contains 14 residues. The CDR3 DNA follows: TGTGCCAGCAGTCCCTCACAGGGTACAGATACGCAGTATTTT. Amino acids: CASSPSQGTDTQYF.

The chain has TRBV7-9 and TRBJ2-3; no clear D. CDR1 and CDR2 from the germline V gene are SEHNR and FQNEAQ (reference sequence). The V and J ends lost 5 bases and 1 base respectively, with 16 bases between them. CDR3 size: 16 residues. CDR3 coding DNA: TGTGCCAGCAGCCTGTATCGGGCGCGTGGCACAGATACGCAGTATTTT. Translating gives CASSLYRARGTDTQYF.

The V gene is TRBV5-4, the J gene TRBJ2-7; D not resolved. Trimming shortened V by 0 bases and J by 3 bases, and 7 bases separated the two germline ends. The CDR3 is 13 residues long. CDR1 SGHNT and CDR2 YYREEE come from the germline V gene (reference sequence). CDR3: CASSLGLGYEQYV. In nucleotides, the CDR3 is TGTGCCAGCAGCTTGGGACTCGGCTACGAGCAGTACGTC.

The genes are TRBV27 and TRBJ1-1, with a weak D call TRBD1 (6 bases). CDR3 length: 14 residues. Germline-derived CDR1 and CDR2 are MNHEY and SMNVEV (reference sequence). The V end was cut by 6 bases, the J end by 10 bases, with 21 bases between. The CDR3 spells CASRGLDSPGGAFF. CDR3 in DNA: TGTGCCAGCAGGGGATTGGACAGCCCGGGGGGAGCTTTCTTT.

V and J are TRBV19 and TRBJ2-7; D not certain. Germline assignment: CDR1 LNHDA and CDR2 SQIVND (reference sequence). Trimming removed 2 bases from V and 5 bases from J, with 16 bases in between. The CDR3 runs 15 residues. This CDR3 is CASSIIGSLLDEQYF. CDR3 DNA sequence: TGTGCCAGTAGTATAATAGGATCCCTCCTAGACGAGCAGTACTTC.

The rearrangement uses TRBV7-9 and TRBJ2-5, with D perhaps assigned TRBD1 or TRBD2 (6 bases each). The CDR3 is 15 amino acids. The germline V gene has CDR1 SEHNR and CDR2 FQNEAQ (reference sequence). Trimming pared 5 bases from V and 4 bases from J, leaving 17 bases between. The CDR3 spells CASSRGQRERETQYF. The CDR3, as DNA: TGTGCCAGCAGCAGGGGACAACGGGAGCGAGAGACCCAGTACTTC.

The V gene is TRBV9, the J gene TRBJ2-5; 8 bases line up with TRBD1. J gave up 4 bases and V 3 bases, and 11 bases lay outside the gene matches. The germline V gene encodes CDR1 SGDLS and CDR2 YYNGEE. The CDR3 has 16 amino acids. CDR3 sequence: CASSELMTGVGETQYF. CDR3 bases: TGTGCCAGCAGCGAGCTAATGACAGGGGTAGGAGAGACCCAGTACTTC.